The rows below give T cell receptor beta chains drawn from one sample of a study of shared clonotypes between healthy human individuals. Libraries were prepared by immunoSEQ multiplex PCR; TCRdb keeps only in-frame clonotypes and omits some of them. The sample contains some 1.4 million clones, 95% to 97% of which appear only once. Sequencing was done on a sample of naive CD4+ T cells sorted from blood. These receptors were taken from a man aged 25 to 45 in good health. CDR3s include the opening cysteine and the closing phenylalanine or tryptophan. Not every row has a clone size; where given, it reads once, few, many or a size class.

abundance,j_gene,len,v_gene,CDR3aa
-,TRBJ2-4,13,TRBV19,CASSGSAKNIQYF
-,TRBJ1-5,14,TRBV4-1,CASSQGHSNQPQHF
-,TRBJ1-5,16,TRBV5-8,CASSHGQLLSNQPQHF
-,TRBJ2-7,12,TRBV6-6,CASSPDRYEQYF
-,TRBJ1-5,17,TRBV4-3,CASSQDLTGNSNQPQHF
-,TRBJ2-7,15,TRBV6-5,CASSSQAQQAYEQYF
-,TRBJ2-7,14,TRBV18,CASLGTGTSYEQYF
-,TRBJ1-4,15,TRBV9,CASSPSGGINEKLFF
-,TRBJ1-4,12,TRBV29-1,CTVGGWGEKLFF
-,TRBJ2-3,16,TRBV5-1,CASSLEYGGHTDTQYF
-,TRBJ2-5,17,TRBV5-4,CASSFVTPGQGRETQYF
-,TRBJ1-1,14,TRBV11-2,CASSLVSGDTEAFF
-,TRBJ2-1,16,TRBV7-3,CASSLFRTSGIHEQFF
-,TRBJ1-5,14,TRBV30,CAWSVRGGSQPQHF
-,TRBJ2-7,14,TRBV28,CASSGGGLPTKQYF
-,TRBJ2-7,12,TRBV28,CASSRTLYEQYF
-,TRBJ1-5,16,TRBV4-3,CASSHRGQGRDQPQHF
-,TRBJ1-2,15,TRBV28,CASSLFRALDYGYTF
-,TRBJ1-5,14,TRBV19,CASNNRQGPQPQHF
-,TRBJ2-2,16,TRBV5-4,CASRSGTSPFGGELFF
once,TRBJ2-7,14,TRBV5-1,CASSLDPDSYEQYF
-,TRBJ2-7,13,TRBV4-1,CASSHPGNYEQYF
-,TRBJ2-7,18,TRBV7-8,CASSLVKREHFSHYEQYF
-,TRBJ2-2,16,TRBV14,CASSHRAGGRAGELFF
-,TRBJ2-1,15,TRBV2,CASRETSGSGDEQFF
-,TRBJ1-1,16,TRBV28,CASKLTNGVGKAEAFF
-,TRBJ2-5,15,TRBV11-2,CASTRGGRSKETQYF
-,TRBJ2-7,13,TRBV11-2,CASSPRTRYEQYF
-,TRBJ1-1,12,TRBV29-1,CSVEEGGGEAFF
-,TRBJ1-2,12,TRBV25-1,CASSDLVYGYTF
once,TRBJ2-7,14,TRBV27,CASSLFGQGDEQYF
-,TRBJ2-7,14,TRBV5-1,CASSFGGVSYEQYF
-,TRBJ2-1,14,TRBV7-9,CASSFPGPGNEQFF
-,TRBJ1-1,21,TRBV23-1,CASSQSGSGSGRLGRNTEAFF
-,TRBJ2-7,17,TRBV7-9,CASSLYGRGVNSYEQYF